These 5 T cell receptor beta chains originate from one sample sequenced in a study of T cell responses to AZD1222 COVID-19 vaccine. Generated by immunoSEQ multiplex PCR, the TCRdb table keeps only in-frame clones and is missing some. Of 100,000 to 140,000 clones detected, 75% to 95% appear once; the ten largest clones hold roughly 5.6%. The sample here was peripheral blood, taken 28 days after the second AZD1222 dose. All receptors come from an adult who received the AZD1222 COVID-19 vaccine.

J is TRBJ2-1 and V is TRBV10-1; D perhaps matches TRBD2 (5 bases). Germline V gene sequence: CDR1 WNHNN, CDR2 SYGVQD (reference sequence). The ends were cut back, 5 bases at V and 9 bases at J, with 5 bases in the middle. The CDR3 is made up of 10 amino acids. The chain's CDR3 is CASSSGEQFF. The DNA for the CDR3 is TGCGCCAGCAGTAGCGGTGAGCAGTTCTTC.

This chain connects TRBV6-4 to TRBJ1-6, with 7 bases lining up with TRBD1. Germline trimming cut 8 bases from V and 8 bases from J; bases unmatched to any gene: 21. CDR1 and CDR2 from the germline V gene are MRHNA and SNTAGT. There are 18 residues in the CDR3. DNA for the CDR3: TGTGCCAGCCAGGTCCCGCCGACTTCCGGGACAGCATATTCACCCCTCCACTTT. This codes for CASQVPPTSGTAYSPLHF.

The chain links TRBV28 to TRBJ1-4, with a weak D call TRBD1 (5 bases). The ends were cut back, 6 bases at V and 5 bases at J, with 13 bases in the middle. Germline V gene lookup returns CDR1 MDHEN and CDR2 SYDVKM. The CDR3 contains 14 residues. This chain's CDR3 is CASSLGGVNEKLFF. The CDR3 DNA follows: TGTGCCAGCAGCCTGGGGGGTGTGAATGAAAAACTGTTTTTT.

This chain connects TRBV19 to TRBJ1-1, with D tentatively TRBD1 (5 bases). There are 16 residues in the CDR3. Deletions cut 3 bases from V and 3 bases from J, with 17 bases between. Germline CDR1 LNHDA, CDR2 SQIVND (reference sequence). The CDR3 nucleotides read TGTGCCAGTAGTATGGGGCGCGGCCGAGGGGACACTGAAGCTTTCTTT. It yields the protein CASSMGRGRGDTEAFF.

The chain combines TRBV4-1 with TRBJ2-2, with D uncertain. CDR3 length: 14 residues. V was pared by 2 bases and J by 5 bases, with 9 bases between. Germline assignment: CDR1 MGHRA and CDR2 YSYEKL. The chain's CDR3 is CASSQFTRTGELFF. Written as DNA, the CDR3 is TGCGCCAGCAGCCAATTTACACGGACCGGGGAGCTGTTTTTT.